The TCR beta chain described here comes from a study of identical twins (dated by TCRdb to about 2016). For the study in its entirety: TCR alpha and beta repertoires from monozygotic twins, unrelated adults of various ages and cord blood were deep-sequenced to test whether fetal clonotypes persist. Replicate twin experiments were performed at different times using different library preparation protocols to rule out contamination.

All donors were healthy Caucasians. Three pairs of female monozygotic twins, all aged 18 to 29 years, were included in the twin cohort. CD4+ and CD8+ T cell populations were isolated with positive isolation kits from Invitrogen. The investigation overall reported the following: In monozygotic twins, recombination models systematically underestimated out-of-frame TCR alpha sharing, but the models matched the sharing seen between unrelated individuals. A weaker excess of twin sharing was found in beta out-of-frame sequences because the signal-to-noise ratio was lowered by fewer shared sequences. Fewer insertions were carried by abundant cord blood beta clonotypes; a weaker similar trend was observed in young adult naive repertoires, while no such trend was observed in memory repertoires. Invariant T cells such as MAIT and iNKT could partly confound zero-insertion analyses, although diverse VJ usage argued against such confounding for most clonotypes. Because the same donors could not be followed over many years, the conclusions depended on cross-sectional statistical analysis. Compared with coincidental sharing between unrelated individuals, out-of-frame TCR alpha sequences shared between twins showed an excess of sequences with low generation probability.

The method was 5' RACE. The sample was run on an Illumina HiSeq 2000. A universal primer binding site was introduced by template switching, and a unique molecular identifier was present in the final cDNA, enabling accurate counting of TCR cDNA molecules. First-strand cDNA for TCR alpha and beta chains was synthesized from specific primers in the conserved constant-segment region. To control for contamination, every cDNA library carried two barcodes: a SMART-Mk sample barcode plus Illumina barcodes. TruSeq adapter sequences along with Illumina sample barcodes were introduced in two successive PCR steps. The TCR alpha and beta cDNA libraries were sequenced on the Illumina HiSeq platform using custom primers. Under the source paper's analysis protocol: MiGEC was used to process raw reads and extract unique molecular identifiers, and MiXCR was used to find CDR3 positions. Recombination models were inferred per individual with the repgenHMM and IGoR tools using an EM algorithm. Shared clonotypes were analyzed with the tcR package in R, and sharing was normalized by the product of cloneset sizes. Out-of-frame nonproductive sequences were analyzed to study raw recombination free of thymic and clonal selection effects. TCRdb reanalyzed the raw reads on its own, using fastp at Q25 for trimming and MiXCR for clone calling, and kept in-frame beta chains. Rows are combined by CDR3 protein, so each entry shows the most common genes and DNA. The V and J calls were not made by the authors but by TCRdb's processing. Here the sample has about 250,000 distinct CDR3 sequences; about 8% occur a single time. Of the sample, approximately 3% is held by the ten largest clones.

Looking up the germline V gene yields CDR1 KGHSH and CDR2 LQKENI. The CDR3 contains 14 residues, cysteine and phenylalanine counted. The kept DNA is CDR3 alone, 42 bases in frame from the first base. After removal of 7 bases from V and 2 bases from J, the junction retains 6 bases not matched to a gene. This clonotype occurred a few times. This receptor's antigen is unknown. Base qualities are not recorded, but no much larger clone differs from it by a single base. The sample was also reused in another study, on yellow fever vaccine responses in identical twins. The second paper states: According to the authors, the vaccine-induced T cell response in identical twins seemed to be partly convergent and partly specific to each individual. Focusing on identical twins, the study followed the T cell clones that responded to the vaccine, and did so with precision.

Material: CD8+ T cells sorted from blood. Recombination joined TRBV18 with TRBJ2-7; 9 middle bases align to TRBD1. The source is a woman aged 18-35 years in good health. The CDR3 here reads CASWSGQGPYEQYF. The sequenced DNA: TGTGCCAGCTGGTCGGGACAGGGCCCCTACGAGCAGTACTTC.